This TCR beta chain was sequenced for a study of technical replicates of blood from several donors. The data were produced by immunoSEQ multiplex PCR, yet TCRdb's version contains in-frame clones alone and is incomplete. Altogether about 76,000 clones are present, around 86% being singletons, with the ten largest covering roughly 4.5%. Trimming cost V 4 bases and J 2 bases, with 3 bases left between them. Germline CDR1 and CDR2: SGHVS and FNYEAQ. The CDR3 consists of 11 residues. The receptor comes from a human donor in good health. Some clones in this sample may be carry-over from other donors' samples. Sequenced sample: PBMCs. The rearrangement joins TRBV7-6 to TRBJ2-7; D is unresolved. The CDR3 sequence is CASSSTYEQYF. CDR3 in DNA: TGTGCCAGCAGCTCCACCTACGAGCAGTACTTC. Complete variable domain (other parts from reference TRBV7-6 and TRBJ2-7): GAGVSQSPRYKVTKRGQDVALRCDPISGHVSLYWYRQALGQGPEFLTYFNYEAQQDKSGLPNDRFSAERPEGSISTLTIQRTEQRDSAMYRCASSSTYEQYFGPGTRLTVT.